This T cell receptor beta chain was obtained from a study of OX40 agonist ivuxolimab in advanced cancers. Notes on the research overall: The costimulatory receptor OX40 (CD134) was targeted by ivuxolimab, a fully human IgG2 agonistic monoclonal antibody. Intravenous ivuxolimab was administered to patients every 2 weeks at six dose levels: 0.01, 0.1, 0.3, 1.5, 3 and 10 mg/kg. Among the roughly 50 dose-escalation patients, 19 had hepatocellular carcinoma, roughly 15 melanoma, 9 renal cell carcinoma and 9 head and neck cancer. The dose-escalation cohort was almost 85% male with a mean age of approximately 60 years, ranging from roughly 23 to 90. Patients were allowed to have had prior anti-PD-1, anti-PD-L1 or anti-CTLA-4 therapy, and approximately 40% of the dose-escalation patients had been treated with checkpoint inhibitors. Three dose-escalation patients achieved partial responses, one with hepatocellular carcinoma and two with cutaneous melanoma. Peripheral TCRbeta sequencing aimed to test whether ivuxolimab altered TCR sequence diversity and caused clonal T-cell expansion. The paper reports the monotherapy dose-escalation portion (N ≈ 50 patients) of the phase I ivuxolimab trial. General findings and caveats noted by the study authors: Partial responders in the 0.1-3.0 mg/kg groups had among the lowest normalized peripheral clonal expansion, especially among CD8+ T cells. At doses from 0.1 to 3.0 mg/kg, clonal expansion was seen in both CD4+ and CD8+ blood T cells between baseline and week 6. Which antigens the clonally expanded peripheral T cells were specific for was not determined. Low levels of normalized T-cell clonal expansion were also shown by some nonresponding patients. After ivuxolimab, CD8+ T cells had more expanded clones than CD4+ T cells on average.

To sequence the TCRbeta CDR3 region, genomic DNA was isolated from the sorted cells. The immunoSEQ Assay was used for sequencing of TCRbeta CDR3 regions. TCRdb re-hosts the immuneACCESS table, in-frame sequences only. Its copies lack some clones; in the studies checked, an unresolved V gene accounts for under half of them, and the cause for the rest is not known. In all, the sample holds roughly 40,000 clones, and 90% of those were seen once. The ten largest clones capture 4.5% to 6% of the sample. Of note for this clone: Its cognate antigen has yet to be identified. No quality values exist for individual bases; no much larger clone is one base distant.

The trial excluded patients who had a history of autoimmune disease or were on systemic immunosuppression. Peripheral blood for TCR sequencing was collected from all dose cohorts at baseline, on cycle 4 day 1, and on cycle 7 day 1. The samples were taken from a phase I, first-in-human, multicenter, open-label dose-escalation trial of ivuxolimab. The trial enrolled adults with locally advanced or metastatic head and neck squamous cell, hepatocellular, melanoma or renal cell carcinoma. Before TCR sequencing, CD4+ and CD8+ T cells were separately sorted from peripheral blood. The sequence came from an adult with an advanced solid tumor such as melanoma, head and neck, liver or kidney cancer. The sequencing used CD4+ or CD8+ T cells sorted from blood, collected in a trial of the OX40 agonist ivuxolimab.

This receptor has the CDR3 CASSPTVTQYF. The nucleotide sequence reads as follows: TGTGCCAGCAGCCCCACGGTTACGCAGTATTTT. The V and J segments used are TRBV7-4 and TRBJ2-3; no D segment can be confidently identified. In the germline V gene, CDR1 corresponds to SGHVT and CDR2 to SQSDAQ. V sheds 5 bases and J sheds 8 bases, leaving 8 bases between their ends. Including the terminal cysteine and phenylalanine, the CDR3 comprises 11 residues. Only CDR3 DNA is held: 33 bases, read in frame from base 1.